The clone carrying this TCR beta chain was counted a few times. This CDR3 comprises 15 residues. V dropped 3 bases and J dropped 2 bases, with 12 bases sitting between them. Per the germline V gene, CDR1 is SGDLS and CDR2 is YYNGEE. The sample belongs to a study of blood T cell repertoires in COVID-19. The wider study: Whether acute or convalescent, the COVID-19 samples came from the United States, Italy and Spain. PBMCs, B-cell-depleted T cells, or T cells were the source of the cDNA or gDNA that made up the material.

In the original workflow: Quantification of nucleated cells was approximated via reference gene primer amplification. Repertoires were generated with immunoSEQ multiplex PCR, while TCRdb's copy carries only in-frame clones and drops some. The D gene and trimming were derived from the DNA, and the V and J assignments and clone size from that table. The sample carries 300,000 to 350,000 clones, 75% to 95% recorded once. The gene calls are TRBV9 and TRBJ2-1; maybe TRBD1 (6 bases). This TCR was recovered from a woman aged 25 to 39 with COVID-19, enrolled during active disease. The sequenced sample consisted of peripheral blood. CDR3 sequence: CASSGAGQTYNEQFF. The CDR3 DNA sequence: TGTGCCAGCAGCGGGGCAGGACAGACCTACAATGAGCAGTTCTTC.